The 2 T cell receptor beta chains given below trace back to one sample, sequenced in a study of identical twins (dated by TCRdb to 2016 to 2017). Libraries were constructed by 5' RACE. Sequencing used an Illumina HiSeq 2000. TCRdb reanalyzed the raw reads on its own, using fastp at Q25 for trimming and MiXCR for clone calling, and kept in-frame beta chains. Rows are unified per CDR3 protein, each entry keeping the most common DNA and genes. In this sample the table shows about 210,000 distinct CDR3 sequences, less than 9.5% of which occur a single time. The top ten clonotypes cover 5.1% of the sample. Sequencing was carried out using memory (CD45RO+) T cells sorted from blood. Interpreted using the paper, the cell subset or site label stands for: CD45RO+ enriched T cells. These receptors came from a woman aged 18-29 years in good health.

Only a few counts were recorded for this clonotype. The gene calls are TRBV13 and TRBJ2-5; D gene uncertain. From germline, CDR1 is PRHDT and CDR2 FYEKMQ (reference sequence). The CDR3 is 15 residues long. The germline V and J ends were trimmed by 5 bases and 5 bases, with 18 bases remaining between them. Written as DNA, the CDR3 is TGTGCCAGCAGCGCAATGGACGGACGTGGGGAGACCCAGTACTTC. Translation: CASSAMDGRGETQYF.

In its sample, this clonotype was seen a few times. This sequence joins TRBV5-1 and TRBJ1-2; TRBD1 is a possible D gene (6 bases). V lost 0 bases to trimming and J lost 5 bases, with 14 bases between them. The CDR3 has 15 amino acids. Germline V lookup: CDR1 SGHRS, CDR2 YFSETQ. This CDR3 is CASSLGSAQGYGYTF. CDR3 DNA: TGCGCCAGCAGCTTGGGCTCGGCGCAGGGGTATGGCTACACCTTC.